This TCR beta chain was recorded in a study of T cell responses to AZD1222 COVID-19 vaccine. The study's findings and limits: Donors were mostly white British, more females; clonal diversity possibly underestimated.

Sequenced by immunoSEQ multiplex PCR; TCRdb stores in-frame clones only, minus some. This table has roughly 130,000 clones, roughly 90% appearing once. J lost 2 bases, V lost 5 bases, and 4 bases had no gene match. Germline assignment: CDR1 KGHDR and CDR2 SFDVKD. The CDR3 contains 14 residues. The count of this clone is one. The antigen is not known. The TCR comes from an adult in good health. The gene calls are TRBV24-1 and TRBJ1-2; 7 nucleotides match TRBD1. The sequenced sample was peripheral blood, obtained on day 0 of AZD1222 vaccination. The CDR3 nucleotides read TGTGCCACCAGTGTCTTGGACAGGAACTATGGCTACACCTTC. This sequence encodes CATSVLDRNYGYTF.